A selection of T cell receptor beta chains follows, all from one sample in a study of CD8 T cells in ankylosing spondylitis. TCRdb reanalysed the 5' RACE reads using MiXCR and keeps one entry per CDR3 protein. Of 300,000 to 350,000 distinct CDR3 sequences detected, roughly 14% appear once; the ten largest clones hold 0.95% to 1.4%. What was sequenced was blood, either unsorted or a sorted T cell fraction (not recorded which). These receptors all stem from a male donor with ankylosing spondylitis or in good health (not recorded which). The CDR3 runs from the conserved cysteine through the conserved F or W. D genes are given only for firm matches. Part of the rows lack a size; the others show once, few, many or a class for expanded clones.

V: TRBV7-8
D: TRBD2
size: few
J: TRBJ2-3
DNA: TGTGCCAGCAGCCCGAACAGAGTTAGGATAGCGGGAGGGGATACGCAGTATTTT
CDR3: CASSPNRVRIAGGDTQYF

V: TRBV12-3/TRBV12-4
D: NA
size: few
J: TRBJ2-1
DNA: TGTGCCAGCAGTTTATCAGCCCTAGTGCTATTCTTC
CDR3: CASSLSALVLFF

V: TRBV29-1
D: TRBD1
size: few
J: TRBJ1-2
DNA: TGCAGCGTTGAAAACAGGGGGGTTTGGGGCTACACCTTC
CDR3: CSVENRGVWGYTF

V: TRBV5-1
D: TRBD1
size: NA
J: TRBJ1-6
DNA: TGCGCCAGCAGTTCGGGACAGGCAAATTCACCCCTCCACTTT
CDR3: CASSSGQANSPLHF

V: TRBV5-1
D: NA
size: many
J: TRBJ2-5
DNA: TGCGCCAGCAGCCGGCAGGGCCAAGAGACCCAGTACTTC
CDR3: CASSRQGQETQYF

V: TRBV12-3/TRBV12-4
D: NA
size: NA
J: TRBJ2-1
DNA: TGTGCCTGCAGTCCCTTTCCCGGGAGTGTCAATGAGCAGTTCTTC
CDR3: CACSPFPGSVNEQFF

V: TRBV18
D: TRBD1
size: few
J: TRBJ1-4
DNA: TGTGCCAGCTCCCCCGGACAGGGATCGGTGGAAGGGAAACTGTTTTTT
CDR3: CASSPGQGSVEGKLFF

V: TRBV7-2
D: NA
size: few
J: TRBJ2-2
DNA: TGTGCCAGCCTAAAGGGGGGGTGGACCGGGGAGCTGTTTTTT
CDR3: CASLKGGWTGELFF

V: TRBV5-1
D: NA
size: few
J: TRBJ2-2
DNA: TGCGCCAGCAGCCTAGGAAGGCGTGCCGGGGAGCTGTTTTTT
CDR3: CASSLGRRAGELFF

V: TRBV2
D: TRBD1
size: NA
J: TRBJ1-1
DNA: TGTGCCAGCAGTGAAGGGGCAGGGGGCCCTTTCTTT
CDR3: CASSEGAGGPFF

V: TRBV20-1
D: TRBD1
size: NA
J: TRBJ2-7
DNA: TGCAGTGCAGCCCAGGGGGCATCCTACGAGCAGTACTTC
CDR3: CSAAQGASYEQYF

V: TRBV10-3
D: TRBD2
size: few
J: TRBJ2-1
DNA: TGTGCCATCAGTGAGGGACTAGCGGGGGACAATGAGCAGTTCTTC
CDR3: CAISEGLAGDNEQFF

V: TRBV10-2
D: NA
size: NA
J: TRBJ1-6
DNA: TGCGCCAGCAGCCAAGTGCAGGGGATCGGGGTGTCACCCCTCCACTTT
CDR3: CASSQVQGIGVSPLHF

V: TRBV12-3/TRBV12-4
D: TRBD1
size: NA
J: TRBJ2-3
DNA: TGTGCCAGCACCTCAGGGGGAGATACGCAGTATTTT
CDR3: CASTSGGDTQYF

V: TRBV5-1
D: TRBD1
size: many
J: TRBJ2-7
DNA: TGCGCCAGCAGACCACGACAGGGGTCGGTTTACGAGCAGTACTTC
CDR3: CASRPRQGSVYEQYF

V: TRBV3-1
D: NA
size: many
J: TRBJ2-1
DNA: TGTGCCAGCAGCCGAGGGGGGGCTTCCTACAATGAGCAGTTCTTC
CDR3: CASSRGGASYNEQFF

V: TRBV6-5
D: TRBD1
size: many
J: TRBJ1-3
DNA: TGTGCCAGCCGTCACCTTGGGACAGCTTCTGGAAACACCATATATTTT
CDR3: CASRHLGTASGNTIYF

V: TRBV5-1
D: NA
size: few
J: TRBJ2-1
DNA: TGCGCCAGCACCATCGGGACGGGGCCTTACAATGAGCAGTTCTTC
CDR3: CASTIGTGPYNEQFF

V: TRBV10-1
D: TRBD2
size: NA
J: TRBJ2-2
DNA: TGCGCCAGCAGTTGGGGGGGGAGCGCCGGGGAGCTGTTTTTT
CDR3: CASSWGGSAGELFF

V: TRBV12-3/TRBV12-4
D: NA
size: many
J: TRBJ1-5
DNA: TGTGCCAGCAAGTGGGGGGCTGACCAGCCCCAGCATTTT
CDR3: CASKWGADQPQHF

V: TRBV25-1
D: NA
size: few
J: TRBJ2-7
DNA: TGTGCCAGCAGTGATTGGTACGAGCAGTACTTC
CDR3: CASSDWYEQYF

V: TRBV7-2
D: NA
size: few
J: TRBJ2-3
DNA: TGTGCCAGCAGCTTCCTCCTAGCCGGTACGCAGTATTTT
CDR3: CASSFLLAGTQYF

V: TRBV5-5
D: NA
size: many
J: TRBJ2-7
DNA: TGTGCCAGCAGTTTGGAGGCAGGACCTTCCTACGAGCAGTACTTC
CDR3: CASSLEAGPSYEQYF

V: TRBV6-5
D: TRBD1
size: few
J: TRBJ1-1
DNA: TGTGCCAGCAGTTGGACCGGGACAGGGAGGAACACTGAAGCTTTCTTT
CDR3: CASSWTGTGRNTEAFF

V: TRBV2
D: NA
size: NA
J: TRBJ1-1
DNA: TGTGCCAGCAGTCTAACAGGGTCACCCGGGGTAACTGAAGCTTTCTTT
CDR3: CASSLTGSPGVTEAFF

V: TRBV20-1
D: NA
size: NA
J: TRBJ1-5
DNA: TGCAGTGCTAGTCCAGACCTTAGCAATCAGCCCCAGCATTTT
CDR3: CSASPDLSNQPQHF

V: TRBV2
D: NA
size: few
J: TRBJ1-2
DNA: TGTGCCAGCAGTTTTAAGGACGGCCCGCCTATGGGCTACACCTTC
CDR3: CASSFKDGPPMGYTF

V: TRBV2
D: TRBD1
size: NA
J: TRBJ2-7
DNA: TGTGCCAGCAGTGAATGGACAGGGGAGCAGTACGAGCAGTACTTC
CDR3: CASSEWTGEQYEQYF

V: TRBV10-3
D: TRBD2
size: NA
J: TRBJ2-1
DNA: TGTGCCATCAGTGCTTCCTTGGGACTAGCGGGAGTCAATGAGCAGTTCTTC
CDR3: CAISASLGLAGVNEQFF

V: TRBV15
D: NA
size: NA
J: TRBJ1-6
DNA: TGTGCCACCAGCAGAGGGGACCTTTCACCCCTCCACTTT
CDR3: CATSRGDLSPLHF

V: TRBV10-3
D: NA
size: NA
J: TRBJ1-1
DNA: TGTGCCATCAGCGAGGACGGTTTGAACACTGAAGCTTTCTTT
CDR3: CAISEDGLNTEAFF

V: TRBV6-1
D: TRBD2
size: NA
J: TRBJ2-7
DNA: TGTGCCAGCAGTAGCGGGGGGGGAATCAATGAGCAGTACTTC
CDR3: CASSSGGGINEQYF

V: TRBV18
D: NA
size: few
J: TRBJ2-7
DNA: TGTGCCAGCTCACCCAACCGCATACCCGAGCAGTACTTC
CDR3: CASSPNRIPEQYF

V: TRBV5-1
D: TRBD2
size: few
J: TRBJ2-5
DNA: TGCGCCAGCAGCTGGCGACTAGCGGGGGTGGAGACCCAGTACTTC
CDR3: CASSWRLAGVETQYF

V: TRBV29-1
D: TRBD2
size: few
J: TRBJ2-3
DNA: TGCAGCGTTGAAGGAGACTCGGGAGGCTCCACAGATACGCAGTATTTT
CDR3: CSVEGDSGGSTDTQYF

V: TRBV20-1
D: TRBD2
size: few
J: TRBJ2-2
DNA: TGCAGTGTGTCCACTAGCGGGTGGGGCGGGGAGCTGTTTTTT
CDR3: CSVSTSGWGGELFF

V: TRBV6-2/TRBV6-3
D: NA
size: NA
J: TRBJ2-7
DNA: TGTGCCAGCAGTACGAATAGAGAGCAGTACTTC
CDR3: CASSTNREQYF

V: TRBV7-8
D: NA
size: NA
J: TRBJ2-7
DNA: TGTGCCAGCAGGTCAAGGGGATCCTACGAGCAGTACTTC
CDR3: CASRSRGSYEQYF

V: TRBV12-3/TRBV12-4
D: TRBD1
size: few
J: TRBJ1-2
DNA: TGTGCCAGCAGTTTAGAGGGAGGGGGCGGCTATGGCTACACCTTC
CDR3: CASSLEGGGGYGYTF

V: TRBV29-1
D: NA
size: few
J: TRBJ2-3
DNA: TGCAGCGTTGAAGGGCATTCAGATACGCAGTATTTT
CDR3: CSVEGHSDTQYF

V: TRBV20-1
D: NA
size: NA
J: TRBJ1-3
DNA: TGCAGTGCCCAGACCTCGGGAGACGGAAACACCATATATTTT
CDR3: CSAQTSGDGNTIYF

V: TRBV13
D: NA
size: NA
J: TRBJ1-1
DNA: TGTGCCAGCAGCCCCGGGACAAATTCGAACACTGAAGCTTTCTTT
CDR3: CASSPGTNSNTEAFF

V: TRBV9
D: TRBD1
size: few
J: TRBJ1-2
DNA: TGTGCCAGCAGCGTATCCGGGACAGGGGTTGAGGGCTACACCTTC
CDR3: CASSVSGTGVEGYTF

V: TRBV7-9
D: TRBD1
size: few
J: TRBJ1-5
DNA: TGTGCCAGCAGCTTAGGACAGGGGAGGACGGCCCAGCATTTT
CDR3: CASSLGQGRTAQHF

V: TRBV5-1
D: TRBD1
size: NA
J: TRBJ2-5
DNA: TGCGCCAGCAGCCCGCCCGGGACAGGGAAGGAGACCCAGTACTTC
CDR3: CASSPPGTGKETQYF

V: TRBV2
D: TRBD2
size: NA
J: TRBJ2-3
DNA: TGTGCCAGCAAGACCGCGGGGGGCCGGTTAGATACGCAGTATTTT
CDR3: CASKTAGGRLDTQYF

V: TRBV12-3/TRBV12-4
D: TRBD2
size: few
J: TRBJ2-5
DNA: TGTGCCAGCAGTAAAGGACTAGCGGGGTCAAGGGAGACCCAGTACTTC
CDR3: CASSKGLAGSRETQYF

V: TRBV2
D: TRBD1
size: NA
J: TRBJ2-7
DNA: TGTGCCAGCAGTGAGGACAGGGGAGGTGTGTACGAGCAGTACTTC
CDR3: CASSEDRGGVYEQYF

V: TRBV11-2
D: NA
size: many
J: TRBJ1-2
DNA: TGTGCCAGCAGCTTATACAGTAACTATGGCTACACCTTC
CDR3: CASSLYSNYGYTF

V: TRBV7-2
D: TRBD2
size: NA
J: TRBJ2-3
DNA: TGTGCCAGCAGCCCCCCCGGACTAGCGGGGGGGCAGCTTACGCAGTATTTT
CDR3: CASSPPGLAGGQLTQYF

V: TRBV5-6
D: NA
size: few
J: TRBJ2-2
DNA: TGTGCCAGCAGCTTAGGTCCAGGGGAGGCCGGGGAGCTGTTTTTT
CDR3: CASSLGPGEAGELFF

V: TRBV7-9
D: TRBD2
size: NA
J: TRBJ2-3
DNA: TGTGCCAGCAGCAGCACCCAGCGGGGGGACCGCACAGATACGCAGTATTTT
CDR3: CASSSTQRGDRTDTQYF

V: TRBV2
D: NA
size: once
J: TRBJ2-7
DNA: TGTGCCAGCAGTGTTAAAATGGGGCTTAGCTCCTACGAGCAGTACTTC
CDR3: CASSVKMGLSSYEQYF

V: TRBV7-9
D: NA
size: many
J: TRBJ2-5
DNA: TGTGCCAGCAGCTTAGCGGGAGTGGAGACCCAGTACTTC
CDR3: CASSLAGVETQYF

V: TRBV20-1
D: NA
size: many
J: TRBJ2-5
DNA: TGCAGTGCTAGGGGGGGACCAGTGACCCAGTACTTC
CDR3: CSARGGPVTQYF

V: TRBV6-1
D: NA
size: NA
J: TRBJ2-5
DNA: TGTGCCAGCAGTGCAGTGACAGCCCAAGAGACCCAGTACTTC
CDR3: CASSAVTAQETQYF

V: TRBV20-1
D: NA
size: NA
J: TRBJ2-2
DNA: TGCAGTGCTAGAGGGACCGGGGAGCTGTTTTTT
CDR3: CSARGTGELFF

V: TRBV2
D: TRBD1
size: few
J: TRBJ2-7
DNA: TGTGCCAGCAGCGCGGACAGGGACCACGAGCAGTACTTC
CDR3: CASSADRDHEQYF

V: TRBV5-1
D: NA
size: few
J: TRBJ2-7
DNA: TGCGCCAGCAGCTTGGCCAGGACGGGGACCTACGAGCAGTACTTC
CDR3: CASSLARTGTYEQYF